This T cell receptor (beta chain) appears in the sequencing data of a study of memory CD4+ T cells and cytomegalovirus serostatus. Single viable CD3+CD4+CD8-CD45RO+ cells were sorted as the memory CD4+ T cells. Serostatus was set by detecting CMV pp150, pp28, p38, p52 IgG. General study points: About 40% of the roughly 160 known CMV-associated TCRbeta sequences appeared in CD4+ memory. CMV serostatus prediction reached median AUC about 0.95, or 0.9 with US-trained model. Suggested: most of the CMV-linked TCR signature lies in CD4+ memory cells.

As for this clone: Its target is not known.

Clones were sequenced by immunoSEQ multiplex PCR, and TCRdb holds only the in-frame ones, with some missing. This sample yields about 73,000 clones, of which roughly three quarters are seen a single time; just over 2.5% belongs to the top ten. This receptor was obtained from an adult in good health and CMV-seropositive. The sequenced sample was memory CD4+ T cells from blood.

Here the CDR3 reads CASHTGGTGEVTQYF. Here the CDR3 DNA reads TGTGCCAGCCACACCGGGGGGACAGGGGAAGTTACGCAGTATTTT. The rearrangement joins TRBV6-5 to TRBJ2-3, with 10 bases identical to TRBD1. The V gene's germline CDR1 is MNHEY and CDR2 SVGAGI. V lost 8 bases, J lost 8 bases, and 13 bases stayed unmatched. CDR3 length equals 15 residues.